This T cell receptor beta chain was recovered during a study of blood T cell repertoires in COVID-19. The CDR3 totals 18 residues. Trimming removed 0 bases from V and 1 base from J; junction bases left unmatched: 10. The germline CDR1 and CDR2 sequences are MNHEY and SMNVEV (reference sequence). This table comes from immunoSEQ multiplex PCR, and its TCRdb copy is limited to in-frame clones, with some not included. Here the sample spans some 250,000 clones, 86% being singletons. V usage is TRBV27 and J usage is TRBJ1-1; 8 nucleotides align to TRBD1. The clonotype comes from a woman in her twenties or thirties who had recovered from COVID-19. The sample consisted of peripheral blood. CDR3 nucleotides: TGTGCCAGCAGTTTATCACCGTGGGACAGGAAGGGGAACACTGAAGCTTTCTTT. Amino acid sequence: CASSLSPWDRKGNTEAFF.